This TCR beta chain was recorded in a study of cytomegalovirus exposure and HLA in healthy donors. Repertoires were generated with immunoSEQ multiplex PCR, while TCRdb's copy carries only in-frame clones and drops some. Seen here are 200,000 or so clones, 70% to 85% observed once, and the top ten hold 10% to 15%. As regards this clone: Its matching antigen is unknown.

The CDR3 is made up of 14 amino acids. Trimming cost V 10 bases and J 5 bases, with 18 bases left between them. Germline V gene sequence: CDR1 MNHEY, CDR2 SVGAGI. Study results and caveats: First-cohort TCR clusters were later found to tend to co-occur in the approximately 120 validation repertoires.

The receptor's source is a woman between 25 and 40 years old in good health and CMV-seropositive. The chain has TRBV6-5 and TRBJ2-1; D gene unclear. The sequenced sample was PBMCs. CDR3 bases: TGTGCCATCGCTTCCCTTGGGCATCACAATGAGCAGTTCTTC. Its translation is CAIASLGHHNEQFF.